Below, 22 T cell receptor beta chains from the same sample are listed, as sequenced in a study of radiation and T cells in renal cell carcinoma. Profiling relied on immunoSEQ multiplex PCR, and the TCRdb table lists in-frame clones only, not all of them. The top ten hold around 10% of the sample, which has 150,000 to 200,000 clones, about 88% seen once. Described time point: blood 4 weeks post-SBRT, at nephrectomy. Sample treatment: 15 Gy SBRT to primary tumor, nephrectomy 4 weeks later. The sample here was blood, taken from a patient whose treatment included radiotherapy and nephrectomy. The origin of the receptors is a woman between 50 and 59 years old with renal cell carcinoma.

This chain links TRBV2 with TRBJ1-4; D is unclear. Between the trimmed V and J ends, which lost 4 bases and 0 bases, there was a span of 12 bases. The CDR3 sequence is 16 residues long. Germline V gives CDR1 SNHLY, CDR2 FYNNEI. Written as DNA, the CDR3 is TGTGCCAGCAGTGTTGGGATGGGTGCAACTAATGAAAAACTGTTTTTT. Its translation: CASSVGMGATNEKLFF.

The chain joins TRBV7-8 to TRBJ1-2; D unclear. Germline V gives CDR1 SGHVS, CDR2 FQNEAQ. V was trimmed by 4 bases and J by 8 bases, leaving 11 bases between them. This CDR3 is built from 12 residues. CDR3 loop: CASSSLIGGYTF. The CDR3 DNA is TGTGCCAGCAGCTCCCTAATAGGCGGCTACACCTTC.

This clone was recorded a few times. The J gene is TRBJ1-2, the V gene TRBV11-2; D is perhaps TRBD1 (6 bases). CDR1 is SGHAT and CDR2 is FQNNGV in the germline V gene. The CDR3 extends over 14 amino acids. V dropped 5 bases and J dropped 8 bases, with 18 bases sitting between them. CDR3 nucleotide sequence: TGTGCCAGCAGCCGGGGAGGGGGTAGAAGAGGCTACACCTTC. It codes for CASSRGGGRRGYTF.

This clone was counted a few times. The rearrangement joins TRBV18 to TRBJ1-1; D remains unclear. This CDR3 spans 13 amino acids. In germline, CDR1 is KGHSH, CDR2 LQKENI. V lost 0 bases to trimming and J lost 8 bases, with 10 bases between them. CDR3 sequence: CASSPPSDFEAFF. The CDR3 DNA is TGTGCCAGCTCACCACCTTCGGACTTCGAAGCTTTCTTT.

This chain links TRBV7-9 with TRBJ2-5, with unresolved D. Germline CDR1 and CDR2: SEHNR and FQNEAQ (reference sequence). There are 11 residues in the CDR3. Trimming took off 4 bases at V and 0 bases at J, with 0 bases between the two ends. The CDR3 bases are TGTGCCAGCAGCTACCAAGAGACCCAGTACTTC. Translated: CASSYQETQYF. The variable domain in full, completed from reference TRBV7-9 and TRBJ2-5, reads DTGVSQNPRHKITKRGQNVTFRCDPISEHNRLYWYRQTLGQGPEFLTYFQNEAQLEKSRLLSDRFSAERPKGSFSTLEIQRTEQGDSAMYLCASSYQETQYFGPGTRLLVL.

The chain joins TRBV5-1 to TRBJ1-1, with 7 positions matching TRBD1. V shed 3 bases, J shed 3 bases, and the junction held 8 bases outside the gene matches. CDR1 and CDR2 from the germline V gene are SGHRS and YFSETQ. The CDR3 contains 15 residues. The CDR3 nucleotides read TGCGCCAGCAGCTCACAGGGGATCGGGGACACTGAAGCTTTCTTT. This codes for CASSSQGIGDTEAFF.

The CDR3 is CASSPMKGAGFYGYTF. DNA of the CDR3: TGCGCCAGCAGCCCCATGAAAGGGGCAGGGTTCTATGGCTACACCTTC. The rearrangement links TRBV4-1 to TRBJ1-2; tentatively, D is TRBD1 (5 bases). The ends were cut back, 4 bases at V and 4 bases at J, with 19 bases in the middle. Germline CDR1 MGHRA, CDR2 YSYEKL. The CDR3 loop spans 16 amino acids.

This chain's CDR3 is CASSPGLNEKLFF. The DNA of the CDR3 is TGTGCCAGCAGCCCGGGTCTAAATGAAAAACTGTTTTTT. The chain employs TRBV5-5 and TRBJ1-4; D unresolved. The CDR3 spans 13 residues. Germline loops: CDR1 SGHKS, CDR2 YYEKEE (reference sequence). V lost 4 bases to trimming and J lost 5 bases, with 9 bases between them.

This clone was seen just once. V gene TRBV9 combines with J gene TRBJ1-1; D may be TRBD1 (6 bases). CDR3 length equals 14 residues. Germline CDR1 is SGDLS and CDR2 is YYNGEE. V lost 4 bases, J lost 1 base, and 11 bases lay in between. The chain's CDR3 is CASSPETGNTEAFF. The CDR3 DNA follows: TGTGCCAGCAGCCCCGAGACAGGGAACACTGAAGCTTTCTTT.

The chain joins TRBV10-3 to TRBJ2-1; 9 positions agree with TRBD2. With 4 bases clipped from V and 8 bases from J, the junction kept 6 bases outside the gene matches. Looked up from germline, CDR1 is ENHRY and CDR2 is SYGVKD. The CDR3 extends over 14 amino acids. The CDR3 DNA follows: TGTGCCATCAGTGGAGGCGGGGGGGCTTATGAGCAGTTCTTC. Translating it yields CAISGGGGAYEQFF.

This clone has only one observation. V usage is TRBV7-6 and J usage is TRBJ1-1, with D maybe TRBD1 (5 bases). The CDR3 is made up of 11 amino acids. The germline V gene encodes CDR1 SGHVS and CDR2 FNYEAQ. V lost 9 bases to trimming and J lost 3 bases, with 8 bases between them. The DNA of the CDR3 is TGTGCCAGTAGGGGTGACACTGAAGCTTTCTTT. Its translation: CASRGDTEAFF.

This clone was seen only once. This chain links TRBV7-9 with TRBJ2-6; D uncertain. With 1 base removed from V and 0 bases from J, the gap between germline ends came to 16 bases. Looked up from germline, CDR1 is SEHNR and CDR2 is FQNEAQ (reference sequence). The CDR3 spans 19 residues. Here the CDR3 reads CASSLGVGGLPSGANVLTF. DNA for the CDR3: TGTGCCAGCAGCTTAGGGGTCGGCGGTTTACCCTCTGGGGCCAACGTCCTGACTTTC.

This chain joins TRBV6-1 and TRBJ2-5; TRBD2 agrees at 11 bases. The J segment lost 2 bases and the V segment lost 6 bases, leaving 5 bases of the junction unmatched. The germline V gene encodes CDR1 MNHNS and CDR2 SASEGT. This CDR3 comprises 15 residues. The CDR3 protein is CASRPTSGEQETQYF. The CDR3 nucleotides read TGTGCCAGCAGACCGACTAGCGGGGAGCAAGAGACCCAGTACTTC.

This chain connects TRBV12-5 to TRBJ2-7; D remains unclear. The CDR3 extends over 17 amino acids. The germline V gene has CDR1 LGHNT and CDR2 FRNRAP. V dropped 0 bases and J dropped 2 bases, with 17 bases sitting between them. Written as DNA, the CDR3 is TGTGCTAGTGGTTTGGTAGGTCCGCCCGCAGTGGCCTACGAGCAGTACTTC. The encoded protein is CASGLVGPPAVAYEQYF.

This clone was observed a single time. The chain joins TRBV5-1 to TRBJ1-1; 7 nucleotides match TRBD1. The V segment lost 0 bases and the J segment 8 bases; nucleotides outside the gene matches: 7. CDR1 SGHRS and CDR2 YFSETQ come from the germline V gene. This CDR3 has 14 amino acids. As DNA, the CDR3 is TGCGCCAGCAGCTTGGGGACAGGCTCGCAAGAAGCTTTCTTT. Its protein is CASSLGTGSQEAFF.

Worth noting for this clone: An end of the junction differs from the germline gene, which may be a read error. The chain joins TRBV7-7 to TRBJ2-5; TRBD2 agrees at 9 bases. Germline V gene sequence: CDR1 SSHAT, CDR2 FNYEAQ (reference sequence). The CDR3 is 15 residues long. The CDR3 region is CASSFGSGGEETQYF. CDR3 in DNA: TGTGCTAGCAGCTTCGGTAGCGGGGGTGAGGAGACCCAGTACTTC.

This rearrangement joins TRBV5-1 to TRBJ1-5; perhaps TRBD1 as D (5 bases). The V and J ends lost 4 bases and 0 bases respectively, with 14 bases between them. The length of the CDR3 is 16 residues. CDR1 SGHRS and CDR2 YFSETQ come from the germline V gene. CDR3 sequence: CASSLGTAYSNQPQHF. In nucleotides, the CDR3 is TGCGCCAGCAGCCTCGGGACCGCCTATAGCAATCAGCCCCAGCATTTT.

This chain links TRBV14 with TRBJ2-4; either TRBD1 or TRBD2 may supply D (6 bases each). Trimming removed 2 bases at V and 5 bases at J, with 13 bases between. The CDR3 extends over 15 amino acids. Germline values: CDR1 SGHDN, CDR2 FVKESK. The CDR3 loop is CASSQTGAGENIQYF. In DNA form, the CDR3 reads TGTGCCAGCAGCCAAACGGGGGCAGGGGAAAACATTCAGTACTTC.

This clone appeared a few times. This sequence joins TRBV7-2 and TRBJ1-1; D not certain. Germline CDR1 SGHTA, CDR2 FQGNSA. The V end lost 0 bases, the J end lost 5 bases, and 7 bases lay between the germline ends. The CDR3 is made up of 13 amino acids. The CDR3 nucleotides are TGTGCCAGCAGCTTAGCTCTGGGTACTGAAGCTTTCTTT. Translation: CASSLALGTEAFF.

The chain is built from TRBV7-2 and TRBJ1-2; 9 bases align to TRBD1. The V gene end was trimmed by 4 bases and the J gene end by 2 bases; junction bases not matched to a gene: 2. CDR1 and CDR2 from the germline V gene are SGHTA and FQGNSA. CDR3 length: 14 residues. The CDR3 loop reads CASSSGTGNYGYTF. Here the CDR3 DNA reads TGTGCCAGCAGCTCCGGGACAGGGAACTATGGCTACACCTTC. Variable domain in full (rest from reference TRBV7-2 and TRBJ1-2): GAGVSQSPSNKVTEKGKDVELRCDPISGHTALYWYRQSLGQGLEFLIYFQGNSAPDKSGLPSDRFSAERTGGSVSTLTIQRTQQEDSAVYLCASSSGTGNYGYTFGSGTRLTVV.

The V and J genes are TRBV6-5 and TRBJ2-3; D remains unclear. Germline loops: CDR1 MNHEY, CDR2 SVGAGI. The germline V and J ends were trimmed by 6 bases and 15 bases, with 25 bases remaining between them. The CDR3 contains 14 residues. CDR3 sequence (DNA): TGTGCCAGCAGCGCCCTCCATGGGGTCGCTACCCCCTATTTT. Translating it yields CASSALHGVATPYF.

The chain carries TRBV6-1 and TRBJ1-5; D gene unclear. The length of the CDR3 is 15 residues. V lost 1 base to trimming and J lost 7 bases, with 14 bases between them. CDR1 is MNHNS, CDR2 SASEGT, per germline. In DNA form, the CDR3 reads TGTGCCAGCAGTGAAGTGGGTGTAGTTTCCCAGCCCCAGCATTTT. Translated, it gives CASSEVGVVSQPQHF.